Listed below are T cell receptor beta chains from one sample, sequenced in a study of radiotherapy plus CTLA-4 blockade in lung cancer. The table came from immunoSEQ multiplex PCR; TCRdb's copy has only in-frame clones and leaves some out. The top ten hold about 8.5% of the sample, which has roughly 63,000 clones, less than 75% seen once. This specimen consisted of peripheral blood, obtained from a patient treated with radiotherapy plus ipilimumab. Receptors were obtained from a human donor with non-small cell lung cancer whose response to radiotherapy plus ipilimumab could not be evaluated. Each CDR3 is given with its conserved first and last residue. D genes are given only for firm matches. Not all rows give a size; the values are once, few, many and, for expanded clones, a class.

CDR3 DNA,CDR3 protein,V gene,D gene,clone size,J gene
TGTGCCAGCAGCCGCGGAGCGGGGGCCCTCCAAGAGACCCAGTACTTC,CASSRGAGALQETQYF,TRBV2,TRBD2,NA,TRBJ2-5
TGTGCCAGCGCGGGAGAGGTCGCCATGAACACTGAAGCTTTCTTT,CASAGEVAMNTEAFF,TRBV2,NA,NA,TRBJ1-1
TGCGCCAGCAGAACCGGGACTAGCTCCTACGAGCAATACTTC,CASRTGTSSYEQYF,TRBV5-1,TRBD2,NA,TRBJ2-7
TGTGCCACCAGCAGAGAAGGCAGGGGTTATGGCTACACTTTC,CATSREGRGYGYTF,TRBV15,NA,NA,TRBJ1-2
TGTGCCAAGGGACAGGGAACCTACGAGCAGTACTTC,CAKGQGTYEQYF,TRBV2,TRBD1,NA,TRBJ2-7
TGTGCCAGCAGCTTAGTTCAGGGGACCACTGAAGCTTTCTTT,CASSLVQGTTEAFF,TRBV5-6,NA,NA,TRBJ1-1
TGTGCCATCAATCCGGGACAGGGGGTCAATGAGCAGTTCTTC,CAINPGQGVNEQFF,TRBV10-3,TRBD1,NA,TRBJ2-1
TGTGCCAGCAGTGGGGGGAGGCGCGGGACTAGGCATGTAAAGTACGAGCAGTACTTC,CASSGGRRGTRHVKYEQYF,TRBV28,TRBD2,few,TRBJ2-7
TGCGCCAGCAGCTTACAGGGGAATAATGAAAAACTGTTTTTT,CASSLQGNNEKLFF,TRBV5-1,TRBD1,NA,TRBJ1-4
TGCAGCGTTCTACGACAGGGGGCGAGGGGCTACACCTTC,CSVLRQGARGYTF,TRBV29-1,TRBD1,NA,TRBJ1-2
TGTGCCAGCAGTGAACTCCGGACAGGGACTGAAGCTTTCTTT,CASSELRTGTEAFF,TRBV6-1,TRBD1,NA,TRBJ1-1